What follows are 15 T cell receptor beta chains derived from one specimen sequenced in a study of STAT5B mutations in CD4+ large granular lymphocyte leukemia. The protocol was immunoSEQ multiplex PCR, while the TCRdb copy is restricted to in-frame clones and leaves out a portion. This sample carries 25,000 to 35,000 clones, just under 75% of them seen once, and the ten largest clones take more than 1%. The sequenced sample consisted of CD4+ T cells from blood buffy coats. These receptors came from a human donor in good health.

The chain is built from TRBV29-1 and TRBJ1-3; no reliable D call. The length of the CDR3 is 11 residues. The germline V gene encodes CDR1 SQVTM and CDR2 ANQGSEA. V was trimmed by 7 bases and J by 4 bases, leaving 8 bases between them. The CDR3 bases are TGCAGCGAACCGGCGGGAAACACCATATATTTT. This gives the protein CSEPAGNTIYF. Variable domain in full (rest from reference TRBV29-1 and TRBJ1-3): SAVISQKPSRDICQRGTSLTIQCQVDSQVTMMFWYRQQPGQSLTLIATANQGSEATYESGFVIDKFPISRPNLTFSTLTVSNMSPEDSSIYLCSEPAGNTIYFGEGSWLTVV.

The rearrangement uses TRBV12-2 and TRBJ1-5. TRBV12-2 is a pseudogene locus. The CDR3 covers 16 residues. This CDR3 is CASRLADQWEDQPQHF. DNA of the CDR3: TGTGCAAGTCGCTTAGCGGACCAGTGGGAGGATCAGCCCCAGCATTTT.

The chain joins TRBV13 to TRBJ1-4; unclear D gene. V was shortened by 2 bases and J by 5 bases, with 3 bases between the two germline ends. The V gene's germline CDR1 is PRHDT and CDR2 FYEKMQ (reference sequence). The CDR3 loop spans 12 amino acids. The CDR3 is CASSLRNEKLFF. The CDR3 region has the DNA TGTGCCAGCAGCTTAAGGAATGAAAAACTGTTTTTT.

The chain uses TRBV5-5 and TRBJ1-1; the D is unclear. V was pared by 1 base and J by 7 bases, with 11 bases between. This CDR3 contains 13 residues. Germline-derived CDR1 and CDR2 are SGHKS and YYEKEE (reference sequence). CDR3 sequence reads: CASSLTGMGEAFF. Written as DNA, the CDR3 is TGTGCCAGCAGCTTGACGGGGATGGGTGAAGCTTTCTTT.

The chain is built from TRBV6-6 and TRBJ1-3, with a possible D match to TRBD1 (5 bases). CDR1 is MNHNY, CDR2 SVGAGI, per germline (reference sequence). The CDR3 is 14 residues long. V was clipped by 5 bases and J by 4 bases, with 12 bases between them. CDR3 protein: CASSITGYGNTIYF. The CDR3 DNA follows: TGTGCCAGCAGTATTACAGGCTACGGAAACACCATATATTTT.

The rearrangement joins TRBV9 to TRBJ2-5; 8 bases are shared with TRBD2. CDR1 and CDR2 from the germline V gene are SGDLS and YYNGEE. The CDR3 extends over 13 amino acids. V trimming: 7 bases; J trimming: 3 bases; junction bases outside the gene matches: 5. The CDR3: CASEGSGKETQYF. CDR3 DNA sequence: TGTGCCAGCGAGGGTAGCGGGAAAGAGACCCAGTACTTC.

The chain has TRBV19 and TRBJ1-1; 9 bases fit TRBD1. Trimming at V came to 4 bases and at J to 4 bases, leaving 7 bases not matched to a gene. CDR1 LNHDA and CDR2 SQIVND come from the germline V gene (reference sequence). CDR3 length: 15 residues. The CDR3 nucleotides read TGTGCCAGTAGTAAACCCGGGACAGGGACCACTGAAGCTTTCTTT. This encodes CASSKPGTGTTEAFF.

This clone has only one observation. The chain has TRBV18 and TRBJ1-2; D is unresolved. The V and J ends lost 8 bases and 8 bases respectively, with 15 bases between them. Germline lookup yields CDR1 KGHSH and CDR2 LQKENI. The CDR3 sequence is 12 residues long. The CDR3 DNA reads TGTGCCAGCGGTTTCCCCTCCGGCGGCTACACCTTC. Translation: CASGFPSGGYTF.

V gene TRBV15 combines with J gene TRBJ2-6, with D unclear. Germline CDR1 reads LNHNV; CDR2 reads YYDKDF (reference sequence). Trimming removed 1 base at V and 2 bases at J, with 6 bases between. The CDR3 length is 15 residues. CDR3 DNA sequence: TGTGCCACCAGCAGAGGGGAAGCTGGGGCCAACGTCCTGACTTTC. The encoded protein is CATSRGEAGANVLTF. Full variable domain (missing parts from reference TRBV15 and TRBJ2-6): DAMVIQNPRYQVTQFGKPVTLSCSQTLNHNVMYWYQQKSSQAPKLLFHYYDKDFNNEADTPDNFQSRRPNTSFCFLDIRSPGLGDTAMYLCATSRGEAGANVLTFGAGSRLTVL.

The V call is TRBV6-1, the J call TRBJ1-1; no clear D. Germline V gene lookup returns CDR1 MNHNS and CDR2 SASEGT. V lost 4 bases and J 10 bases, leaving 13 bases between the germline ends. This CDR3 is 12 amino acids long. In DNA, the CDR3 is TGTGCCAGCAGTGGGGTAGGCAGGCCAGCTTTCTTT. Encoded protein: CASSGVGRPAFF.

The J gene is TRBJ1-1, the V gene TRBV2, with TRBD1 matching over 7 bases. Germline CDR1 and CDR2: SNHLY and FYNNEI. The CDR3 runs 14 residues. J was trimmed by 4 bases and V by 7 bases; bases with no gene match: 9. The DNA of the CDR3 is TGTGCCAGCACCCCTAGACAGGGCGCCACTGAAGCTTTCTTT. It yields the protein CASTPRQGATEAFF.

V is TRBV5-4 and J is TRBJ2-3; D gene ambiguous. Germline V CDR1 and CDR2: SGHNT, YYREEE (reference sequence). Deletions cut 1 base from V and 2 bases from J, with 14 bases between. The CDR3 length is 16 residues. CDR3 in amino acids: CASSLRWASTTDTQYF. CDR3 sequence (DNA): TGTGCCAGCAGCTTGAGGTGGGCATCCACCACAGATACGCAGTATTTT.

The chain links TRBV19 to TRBJ1-4, with D possibly matching TRBD1 (5 bases). The CDR3 is 16 residues long. The V gene's germline CDR1 is LNHDA and CDR2 SQIVND (reference sequence). V dropped 7 bases and J dropped 6 bases, with 21 bases sitting between them. The CDR3 DNA sequence: TGTGCCAGTACCGCCACCCCGGGGCTCTTGTATGAAAAACTGTTTTTT. Translated: CASTATPGLLYEKLFF.

J is TRBJ2-5 and V is TRBV7-2; TRBD1 might be the D (6 bases). Per germline, CDR1 SGHTA and CDR2 FQGNSA. The V gene lost 1 base and the J gene lost 4 bases, with 7 bases spanning the gap. The length of the CDR3 is 13 residues. CDR3 protein: CASSLVDRETQYF. DNA of the CDR3: TGTGCCAGCAGCTTAGTGGACAGAGAGACCCAGTACTTC.

The J gene is TRBJ2-1, the V gene TRBV5-1; possibly TRBD2 for D (6 bases). Per the germline V gene, CDR1 is SGHRS and CDR2 is YFSETQ. V was trimmed by 1 base and J by 4 bases, leaving 12 bases between them. The CDR3 sequence is 15 residues long. CDR3 region: CASSLRGNSYNEQFF. The DNA for the CDR3 is TGCGCCAGCAGCTTGCGGGGGAACTCATACAATGAGCAGTTCTTC.